This T cell receptor beta chain was captured in a study of cytomegalovirus exposure and HLA in healthy donors. Study findings and constraints: The authors later found TCR association rates varying by HLA locus, with DRB1 most and HLA-C fewest. There were a few CMV-associated chains whose specificity for CMV antigens was confirmed in vitro. Data from an earlier analysis indicated that most TCR beta V segments were productive either about 87% or about 30% of the time.

The V gene's germline CDR1 is SNHLY and CDR2 FYNNEI. The CDR3 is 12 amino acids. V was shortened by 4 bases and J by 5 bases, with 9 bases between the two germline ends. Regarding this clone: Its cognate antigen is unknown.

The PCR had 60 Vbeta and 13 Jbeta primers. How the authors handled the data: Per a later analysis, the number of unique TCR beta chains was roughly 87 million, of which roughly 10 million were shared. Using immunoSEQ multiplex PCR, the repertoire was profiled, and TCRdb retains in-frame clones only, with some absent. V, J and clone size derive from that table, while D and trimming were established from the DNA sequence. The table records under 200,000 clones, approximately 70% of them present only once. Sequencing used PBMCs. This TCR came from a woman younger than 30 in good health and CMV-seropositive. The gene calls are TRBV2 and TRBJ2-7, with no clear D. The CDR3 DNA reads as TGTGCCAGCAGTGGAGGAACGGACGAGCAGTACTTC. Residues: CASSGGTDEQYF.